This entry features one T cell receptor beta chain sequence. The source of the sample is a study of blood T cells in healthy people across ages. Together with a sample-barcoded 5' primer, a J-beta primer mix was included in a second PCR lasting about 7 to 11 cycles. Every individual sample yielded 2.5 million or more paired-end reads (each containing CDR3). TCRdb itself ran the 5' RACE reads through MiXCR, one entry per CDR3 protein. The sample records about 780,000 distinct CDR3 sequences, around 50% being singletons. The CDR3 has 14 residues. The V gene's germline CDR1 is SGHRS and CDR2 YFSETQ. The chain employs TRBV5-1 and TRBJ2-4; D is unresolved. The last part of the DNA fits TRBJ2-5 better; the J call may be wrong. Specimen: blood. The sequence derives from a man aged 80 or over in good health. CDR3 DNA sequence: TGCGCCAGCAGCCTAATGGCGACCCAAGAGACCCAGTACTTC. It translates to CASSLMATQETQYF.